This entry lists 26 T cell receptor beta chains sequenced from one sample in a study of regulatory T cells in long-lasting Graves disease. Documented time point: persistent/refractory GD, antithyroid drugs over 5 years with positive TRAb. Construction of the TCR library relied on RNA isolated from PBMCs. Libraries of TCR beta came from iRepertoire HTBI primers plus Arm-PCR of CDR3 regions. Each CDR3 protein is one row after TCRdb ran MiXCR on the multiplex PCR reads. The data contain about 460,000 distinct CDR3 sequences, about 22% of them seen just once; the ten biggest clones take up about an eighth. The sample consisted of peripheral blood mononuclear cells (PBMCs), taken when the disease was refractory, from a patient treated with antithyroid drugs. These receptors were taken from a female donor with Graves disease.

This clonotype showed up many times. The chain uses TRBV20-1 and TRBJ1-1; 9 nucleotides agree with TRBD1. The CDR3 contains 11 residues. The germline gives CDR1 DFQATT, CDR2 SNEGSKA (reference sequence). The CDR3 sequence: CVTGQGTEAFF. DNA of the CDR3: TGCGTCACAGGACAGGGGACTGAAGCTTTCTTT.

This clonotype was seen many times. The chain recombines TRBV19 with TRBJ2-5; no clear D. Germline lookup yields CDR1 LNHDA and CDR2 SQIVND (reference sequence). V was pared by 7 bases and J by 0 bases, with 6 bases between. The CDR3 loop spans 12 amino acids. CDR3 coding DNA: TGTGCCAGTAAGGACCACCAAGAGACCCAGTACTTC. This translates into CASKDHQETQYF.

V and J are TRBV27 and TRBJ1-2, with TRBD1 as a possible D gene (6 bases). V lost 6 bases to trimming and J lost 6 bases, with 14 bases between them. CDR3 length equals 13 residues. The germline V gene has CDR1 MNHEY and CDR2 SMNVEV (reference sequence). Written as DNA, the CDR3 is TGTGCCAGCAGCAATACAGGGACTGATGGCTACACCTTC. Translating gives CASSNTGTDGYTF.

The table lists this clonotype with a few counts. The rearrangement links TRBV6-1 to TRBJ1-3; D is uncertain. This CDR3 is built from 10 residues. Between the trimmed V and J ends, which lost 7 bases and 7 bases, there was a span of 5 bases. Germline lookup yields CDR1 MNHNS and CDR2 SASEGT. DNA of the CDR3: TGTGCCAGCAAGGCCAACACCATATATTTT. Its protein product is CASKANTIYF.

This clonotype appeared a single time. The rearrangement joins TRBV12-3 or TRBV12-4 to TRBJ2-3; 10 bases are shared with TRBD2. The junction had 12 bases not matched to a gene; V was cut back by 8 bases and J by 7 bases. The CDR3 totals 15 residues. This CDR3 is CASCSLAGGQYTQYF. CDR3 coding DNA: TGTGCCAGCTGTTCCTTAGCGGGGGGCCAGTATACGCAGTATTTT.

V usage is TRBV6-1 and J usage is TRBJ2-3; 7 bases agree with TRBD1. With V trimmed by 3 bases and J by 3 bases, 9 bases remained unmatched. This CDR3 spans 16 amino acids. CDR1 MNHNS and CDR2 SASEGT come from the germline V gene. CDR3 amino acids: CASSENLDRLTDTQYF. DNA for the CDR3: TGTGCCAGCAGTGAGAACCTGGACAGGCTAACAGATACGCAGTATTTT.

This chain uses TRBV7-2 with TRBJ1-1, with D maybe TRBD1 (5 bases). CDR1 and CDR2 from the germline V gene are SGHTA and FQGNSA. The CDR3 runs 15 residues. Trimming removed 5 bases from V and 6 bases from J, with 19 bases in between. This CDR3 reads CASSEDSGIISEAFF. The CDR3 nucleotides read TGTGCCAGCAGCGAAGACAGCGGGATTATATCTGAAGCTTTCTTT.

This clonotype has only a few counts. The chain recombines TRBV10-1 with TRBJ2-2; D is ambiguous. The V and J ends lost 4 bases and 7 bases respectively, with 7 bases between them. The CDR3 runs 12 residues. Germline CDR1 is WNHNN and CDR2 is SYGVQD (reference sequence). CDR3 nucleotides: TGCGCCAGCAGTGGTGCGATCGGGGAGCTGTTTTTT. This sequence encodes CASSGAIGELFF.

This clonotype was recorded a few times. The chain carries TRBV3-1 and TRBJ2-7; D not resolved. This CDR3 spans 14 amino acids. The V and J ends lost 5 bases and 2 bases respectively, with 13 bases between them. The germline V gene has CDR1 LGHDT and CDR2 YNNKEL (reference sequence). The CDR3 sequence is CASSSDANPYEQYF. In DNA form, the CDR3 reads TGTGCCAGCAGCTCGGATGCAAATCCCTACGAGCAGTACTTC.

The V gene is TRBV7-9, the J gene TRBJ1-2; the D is unclear. Germline lookup yields CDR1 SEHNR and CDR2 FQNEAQ (reference sequence). The CDR3 spans 16 residues. Deletions cut 5 bases from V and 1 base from J, with 17 bases between. Written as DNA, the CDR3 is TGTGCCAGCAGCCCCCCCCGGGGATCGGGTAACTATGGCTACACCTTC. This translates into CASSPPRGSGNYGYTF.

This clonotype was observed a handful of times. The J gene is TRBJ1-1, the V gene TRBV20-1; 7 nucleotides align to TRBD1. The V gene's germline CDR1 is DFQATT and CDR2 SNEGSKA (reference sequence). The CDR3 totals 14 residues. Unmatched junction bases numbered 7, after V lost 2 bases and J lost 4 bases. CDR3 sequence: CSARPGQFSTEAFF. The DNA of the CDR3 is TGCAGTGCTAGACCGGGACAGTTTAGCACTGAAGCTTTCTTT.

This clonotype occurred a few times. This sequence joins TRBV20-1 and TRBJ2-7; 9 bases fit TRBD1. Germline CDR1 and CDR2: DFQATT and SNEGSKA (reference sequence). The CDR3 loop spans 14 amino acids. The J segment lost 5 bases and the V segment lost 6 bases, leaving 11 bases of the junction unmatched. The DNA for the CDR3 is TGCAGTGCCCTATTTGGGGGACAGGGCAACGAGCAGTACTTC. This gives the protein CSALFGGQGNEQYF.

This clonotype has just a few counts. The V call is TRBV3-1, the J call TRBJ1-2; no clear D gene. The CDR3 runs 14 residues. V gave up 2 bases and J gave up 6 bases, with 13 bases separating them. Germline lookup yields CDR1 LGHDT and CDR2 YNNKEL (reference sequence). The CDR3 sequence: CASSQSEGTNGYTF. DNA for the CDR3: TGTGCCAGCAGCCAATCCGAGGGAACAAATGGCTACACCTTC.

This chain links TRBV19 with TRBJ2-7; D is undetermined. This CDR3 has 12 amino acids. Germline V gene lookup returns CDR1 LNHDA and CDR2 SQIVND (reference sequence). V lost 4 bases to trimming and J lost 6 bases, with 10 bases between them. CDR3 loop: CASSRTTSEQYF. The CDR3 bases are TGTGCCAGTAGTAGGACGACTTCCGAGCAGTACTTC.

This clonotype was counted many times. The chain links TRBV7-2 to TRBJ2-2; tentative D call: TRBD2 (5 bases). The CDR3 is made up of 15 amino acids. Trimming pared 5 bases from V and 1 base from J, leaving 11 bases between. Germline lookup yields CDR1 SGHTA and CDR2 FQGNSA. CDR3 coding DNA: TGTGCCAGCAGCCCACCGGACTGGAACACCGGGGAGCTGTTTTTT. Translating it yields CASSPPDWNTGELFF.

This clonotype was observed many times. The genes are TRBV7-2 and TRBJ2-6; no reliable D call. The ends were cut back, 2 bases at V and 0 bases at J, with 8 bases in the middle. CDR3 size: 16 residues. Germline CDR1 is SGHTA and CDR2 is FQGNSA. CDR3 DNA sequence: TGTGCCAGCAGCTTAAGCCCCAACTCTGGGGCCAACGTCCTGACTTTC. It codes for CASSLSPNSGANVLTF.

This clonotype appeared a few times. This sequence joins TRBV6-2 or TRBV6-3 and TRBJ2-2; D is uncertain. The CDR3 runs to 13 residues. Germline lookup yields CDR1 MNHEY and CDR2 SVGEGT. Trimming took off 7 bases at V and 6 bases at J, with 12 bases between the two ends. This CDR3 reads CASTFRVAGELFF. The CDR3 DNA follows: TGTGCCAGCACCTTCCGGGTCGCCGGGGAGCTGTTTTTT.

This clonotype was counted at least ten times. The CDR3 spells CASSLTGDHEQYF. The CDR3 bases are TGTGCCAGCAGTCTTACAGGGGACCACGAGCAGTACTTC. V and J are TRBV6-1 and TRBJ2-7, with 7 bases lining up with TRBD1. Germline V gene lookup returns CDR1 MNHNS and CDR2 SASEGT. V lost 5 bases and J lost 5; bases outside the gene matches: 6. This CDR3 contains 13 residues.

This clonotype was seen repeatedly, ten times or more. CDR3 region: CASRDRVIYEQYF. The CDR3 region has the DNA TGTGCCAGCCGCGACAGGGTCATTTACGAGCAGTACTTC. The chain links TRBV12-3 or TRBV12-4 to TRBJ2-7, with 7 positions matching TRBD1. The junction had 8 bases not matched to a gene; V was cut back by 8 bases and J by 4 bases. The CDR3 covers 13 residues.

The J gene is TRBJ1-5, the V gene TRBV28; D is perhaps TRBD1 (5 bases). The CDR3 loop spans 14 amino acids. V dropped 7 bases and J dropped 4 bases, with 14 bases sitting between them. Germline CDR1 and CDR2: MDHEN and SYDVKM. The CDR3 spells CASNPRDGNQPQHF. In DNA form, the CDR3 reads TGTGCCAGCAACCCCCGGGACGGAAATCAGCCCCAGCATTTT. The whole variable domain, remainder taken from reference TRBV28 and TRBJ1-5, is DVKVTQSSRYLVKRTGEKVFLECVQDMDHENMFWYRQDPGLGLRLIYFSYDVKMKEKGDIPEGYSVSREKKERFSLILESASTNQTSMYLCASNPRDGNQPQHFGDGTRLSIL.

The table lists this clonotype with a few counts. The chain has TRBV6-1 and TRBJ2-2, with a tentative D call TRBD2 (5 bases). V was clipped by 9 bases and J by 4 bases, with 12 bases between them. Germline V CDR1 and CDR2: MNHNS, SASEGT. The CDR3 length is 13 residues. The CDR3 DNA is TGTGCCAGTAAAGGACTCCTCACCGGGGAGCTGTTTTTT. Translating gives CASKGLLTGELFF.

This clonotype was observed at least ten times. The chain combines TRBV28 with TRBJ2-7; the match to TRBD2 covers 10 bases. The V segment lost 6 bases and the J segment 4 bases; nucleotides outside the gene matches: 12. The germline CDR1 and CDR2 sequences are MDHEN and SYDVKM. This CDR3 has 16 residues. CDR3 protein: CASSDQLAGTPYEQYF. Written as DNA, the CDR3 is TGTGCCAGCAGCGACCAACTAGCGGGGACACCGTACGAGCAGTACTTC.

This chain connects TRBV7-2 to TRBJ1-1, with D possibly TRBD1 on 5 matching bases. V dropped 8 bases and J dropped 1 base, with 20 bases sitting between them. Germline V gene sequence: CDR1 SGHTA, CDR2 FQGNSA. The CDR3 is 16 residues long. CDR3 amino acids: CASLGAGKLGNTEAFF. DNA for the CDR3: TGTGCCAGCCTCGGGGCGGGCAAACTTGGGAACACTGAAGCTTTCTTT. The entire variable domain, with the rest obtained from reference TRBV7-2 and TRBJ1-1, is as follows: GAGVSQSPSNKVTEKGKDVELRCDPISGHTALYWYRQSLGQGLEFLIYFQGNSAPDKSGLPSDRFSAERTGGSVSTLTIQRTQQEDSAVYLCASLGAGKLGNTEAFFGQGTRLTVV.

This clonotype was recorded a few times. This sequence joins TRBV28 and TRBJ2-7, with D hard to call. Between the trimmed V and J ends, which lost 6 bases and 0 bases, there was a span of 9 bases. This CDR3 has 13 residues. Germline-derived CDR1 and CDR2 are MDHEN and SYDVKM. As DNA, the CDR3 is TGTGCCAGCAGAAGAGAAAGCTCCTACGAGCAGTACTTC. This codes for CASRRESSYEQYF.

This clonotype has more than one count but fewer than ten. The chain uses TRBV20-1 and TRBJ2-5; the D is unclear. The CDR3 consists of 10 residues. CDR1 DFQATT and CDR2 SNEGSKA come from the germline V gene (reference sequence). V was shortened by 6 bases and J by 2 bases, with 4 bases between the two germline ends. DNA of the CDR3: TGCAGTGCCGAGCAAGAGACCCAGTACTTC. This gives the protein CSAEQETQYF.

This clonotype showed up just a few times. Given the absence of the conserved phenylalanine or tryptophan at the CDR3 end, a read error is likely. This chain joins TRBV6-2 or TRBV6-3 and TRBJ1-5; tentative D call: TRBD1 (6 bases). The CDR3 contains 21 residues. V was clipped by 4 bases and J by 0 bases, with 28 bases between them. Germline CDR1 MNHEY, CDR2 SVGEGT. The CDR3 protein is CASSWSPLGRGLGYSNQPQHL. In DNA form, the CDR3 reads TGTGCCAGCAGTTGGTCCCCCCTTGGCAGGGGCCTTGGATATAGCAATCAGCCCCAGCATCTT.